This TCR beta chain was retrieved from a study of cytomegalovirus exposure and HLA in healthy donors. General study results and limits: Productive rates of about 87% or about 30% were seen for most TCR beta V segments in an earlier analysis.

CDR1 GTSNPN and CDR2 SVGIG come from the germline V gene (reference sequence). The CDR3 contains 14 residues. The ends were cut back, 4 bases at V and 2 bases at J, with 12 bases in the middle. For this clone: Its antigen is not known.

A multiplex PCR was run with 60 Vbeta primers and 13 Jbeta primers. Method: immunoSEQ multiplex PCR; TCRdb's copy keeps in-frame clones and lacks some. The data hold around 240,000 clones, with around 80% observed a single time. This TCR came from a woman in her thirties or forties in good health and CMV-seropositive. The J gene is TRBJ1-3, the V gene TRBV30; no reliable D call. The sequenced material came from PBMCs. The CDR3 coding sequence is TGTGCCTGGAATGTCGGGGTGGCTGGAAACACCATATATTTT. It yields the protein CAWNVGVAGNTIYF.